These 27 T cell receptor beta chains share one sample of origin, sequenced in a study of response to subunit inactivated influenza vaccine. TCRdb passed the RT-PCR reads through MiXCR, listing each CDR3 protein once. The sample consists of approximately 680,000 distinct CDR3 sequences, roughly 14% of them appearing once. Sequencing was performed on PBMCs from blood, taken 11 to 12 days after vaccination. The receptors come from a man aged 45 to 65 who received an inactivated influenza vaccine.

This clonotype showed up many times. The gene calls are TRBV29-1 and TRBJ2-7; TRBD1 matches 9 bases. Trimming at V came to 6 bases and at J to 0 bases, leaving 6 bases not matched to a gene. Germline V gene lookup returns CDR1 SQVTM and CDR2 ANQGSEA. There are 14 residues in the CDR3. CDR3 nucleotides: TGCAGCGTGCGCGGACAGGGGAGCTCCTACGAGCAGTACTTC. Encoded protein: CSVRGQGSSYEQYF.

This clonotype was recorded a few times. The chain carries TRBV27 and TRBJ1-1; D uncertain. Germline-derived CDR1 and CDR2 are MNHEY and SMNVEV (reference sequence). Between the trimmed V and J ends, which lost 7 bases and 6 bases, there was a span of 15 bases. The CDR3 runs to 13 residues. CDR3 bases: TGTGCCAGCACCCGATCGGGTACCGCTGAAGCTTTCTTT. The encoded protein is CASTRSGTAEAFF.

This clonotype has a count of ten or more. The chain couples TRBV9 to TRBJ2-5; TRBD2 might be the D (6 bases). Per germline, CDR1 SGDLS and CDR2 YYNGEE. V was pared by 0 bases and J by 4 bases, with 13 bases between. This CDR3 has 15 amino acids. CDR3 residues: CASSVGAKGGETQYF. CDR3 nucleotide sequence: TGTGCCAGCAGCGTAGGGGCAAAGGGAGGAGAGACCCAGTACTTC.

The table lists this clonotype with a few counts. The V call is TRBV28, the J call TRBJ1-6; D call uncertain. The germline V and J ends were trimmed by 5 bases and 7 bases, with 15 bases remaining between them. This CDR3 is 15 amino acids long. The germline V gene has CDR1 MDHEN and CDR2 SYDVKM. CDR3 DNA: TGTGCCAGCAGTACGATGAGCGGTTGGAATTCACCCCTCCACTTT. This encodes CASSTMSGWNSPLHF.

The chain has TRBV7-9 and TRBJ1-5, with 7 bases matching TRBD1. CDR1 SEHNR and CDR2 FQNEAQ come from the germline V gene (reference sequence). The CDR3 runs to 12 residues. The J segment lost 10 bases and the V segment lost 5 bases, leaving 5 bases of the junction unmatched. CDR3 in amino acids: CASSGQAGPQHF. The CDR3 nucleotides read TGTGCCAGCAGCGGACAGGCAGGCCCCCAGCATTTT.

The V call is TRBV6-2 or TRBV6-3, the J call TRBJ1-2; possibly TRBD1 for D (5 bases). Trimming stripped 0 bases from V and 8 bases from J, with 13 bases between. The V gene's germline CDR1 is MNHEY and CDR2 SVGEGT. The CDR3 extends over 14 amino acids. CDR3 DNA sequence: TGTGCCAGCAGTTACTCGGGGGTTCCGGGCGGCTACACCTTC. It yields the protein CASSYSGVPGGYTF.

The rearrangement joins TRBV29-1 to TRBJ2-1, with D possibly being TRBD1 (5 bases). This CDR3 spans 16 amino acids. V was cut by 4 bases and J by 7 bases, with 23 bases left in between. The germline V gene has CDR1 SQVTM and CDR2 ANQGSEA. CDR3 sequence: CSVARQGRTRRNEQFF. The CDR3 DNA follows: TGCAGCGTTGCCCGGCAGGGTAGGACAAGGCGGAATGAGCAGTTCTTC.

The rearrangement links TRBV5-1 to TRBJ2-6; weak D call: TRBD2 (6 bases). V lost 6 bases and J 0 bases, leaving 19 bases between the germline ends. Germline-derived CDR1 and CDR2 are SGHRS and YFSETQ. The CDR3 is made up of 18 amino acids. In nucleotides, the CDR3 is TGCGCCAGCATGGGCGGGGAAATATCTTACTCTGGGGCCAACGTCCTGACTTTC. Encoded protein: CASMGGEISYSGANVLTF.

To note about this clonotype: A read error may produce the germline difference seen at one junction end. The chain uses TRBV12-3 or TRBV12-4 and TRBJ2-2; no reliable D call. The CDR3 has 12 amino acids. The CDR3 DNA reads TGTGCCAGCACTTTATGGGCTGGGGAGCTGTTTTTT. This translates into CASTLWAGELFF.

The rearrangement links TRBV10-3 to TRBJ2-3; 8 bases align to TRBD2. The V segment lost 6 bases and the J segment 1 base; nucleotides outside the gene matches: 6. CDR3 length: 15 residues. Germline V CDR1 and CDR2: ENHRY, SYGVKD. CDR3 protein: CAIRETSGRTDTQYF. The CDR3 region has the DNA TGTGCCATCAGGGAAACTAGCGGCCGCACAGATACGCAGTATTTT.

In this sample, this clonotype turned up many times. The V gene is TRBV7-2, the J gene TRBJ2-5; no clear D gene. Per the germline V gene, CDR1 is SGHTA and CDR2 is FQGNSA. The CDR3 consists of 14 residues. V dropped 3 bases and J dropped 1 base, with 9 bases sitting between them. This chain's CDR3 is CASSFGTAQETQYF. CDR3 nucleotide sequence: TGTGCCAGCAGCTTTGGCACCGCCCAAGAGACCCAGTACTTC.

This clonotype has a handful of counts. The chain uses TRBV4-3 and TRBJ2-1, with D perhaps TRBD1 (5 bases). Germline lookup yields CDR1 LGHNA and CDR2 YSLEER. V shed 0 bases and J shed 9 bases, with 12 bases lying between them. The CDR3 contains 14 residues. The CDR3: CASSQDPRAGEQFF. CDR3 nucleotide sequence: TGCGCCAGCAGCCAAGATCCCAGGGCCGGTGAGCAGTTCTTC.

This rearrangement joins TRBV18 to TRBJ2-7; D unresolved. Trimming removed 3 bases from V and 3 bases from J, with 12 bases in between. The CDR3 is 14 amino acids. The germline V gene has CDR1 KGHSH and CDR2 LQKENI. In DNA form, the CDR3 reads TGTGCCAGCTCACCTAGGCCGCAAGTCTACGAGCAGTACTTC. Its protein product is CASSPRPQVYEQYF.

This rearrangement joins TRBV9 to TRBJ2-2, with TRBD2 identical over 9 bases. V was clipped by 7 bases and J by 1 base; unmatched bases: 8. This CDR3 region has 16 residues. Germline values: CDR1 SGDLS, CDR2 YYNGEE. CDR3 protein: CASSIVSGGNTGELFF. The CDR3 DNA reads TGTGCCAGCTCCATCGTTAGCGGGGGGAACACCGGGGAGCTGTTTTTT.

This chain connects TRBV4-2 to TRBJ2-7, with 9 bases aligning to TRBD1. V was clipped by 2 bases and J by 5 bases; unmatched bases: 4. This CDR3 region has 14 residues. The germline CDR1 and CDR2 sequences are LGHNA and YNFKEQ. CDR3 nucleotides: TGTGCCAGCAGCCAAACTACAGGGGGCGACGAGCAGTACTTC. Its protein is CASSQTTGGDEQYF.

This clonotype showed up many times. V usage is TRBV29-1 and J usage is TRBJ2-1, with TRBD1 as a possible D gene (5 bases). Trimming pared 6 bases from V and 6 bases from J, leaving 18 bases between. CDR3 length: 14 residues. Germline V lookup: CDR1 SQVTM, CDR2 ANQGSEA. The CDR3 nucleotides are TGCAGCGTCGAACAATCCGACAGACTCAATGAGCAGTTCTTC. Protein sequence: CSVEQSDRLNEQFF.

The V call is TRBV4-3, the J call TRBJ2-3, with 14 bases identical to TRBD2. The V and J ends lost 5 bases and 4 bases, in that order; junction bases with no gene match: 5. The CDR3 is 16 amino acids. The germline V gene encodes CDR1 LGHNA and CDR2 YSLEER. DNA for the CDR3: TGCGCCAGCAGCGCACTGGGACTAGCGGGAGCAGATACGCAGTATTTT. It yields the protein CASSALGLAGADTQYF.

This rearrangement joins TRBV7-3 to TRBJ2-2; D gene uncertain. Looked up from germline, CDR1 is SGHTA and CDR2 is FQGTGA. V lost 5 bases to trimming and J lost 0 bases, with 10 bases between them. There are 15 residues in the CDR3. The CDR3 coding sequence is TGTGCCAGCAGCCCCAAGACCGCGAACACCGGGGAGCTGTTTTTT. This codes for CASSPKTANTGELFF.

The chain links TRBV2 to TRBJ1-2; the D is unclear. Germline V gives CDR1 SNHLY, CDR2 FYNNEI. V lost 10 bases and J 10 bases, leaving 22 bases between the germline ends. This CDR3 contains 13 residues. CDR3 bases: TGTGCCACTCATCCGGGTGGACCAGAACCCTACACCTTC. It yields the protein CATHPGGPEPYTF.

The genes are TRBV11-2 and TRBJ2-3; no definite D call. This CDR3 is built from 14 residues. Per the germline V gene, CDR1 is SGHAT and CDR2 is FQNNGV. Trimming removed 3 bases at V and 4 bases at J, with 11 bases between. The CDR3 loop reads CASSLPDGPDTQYF. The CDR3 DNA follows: TGTGCCAGCAGCTTGCCCGACGGCCCAGATACGCAGTATTTT.

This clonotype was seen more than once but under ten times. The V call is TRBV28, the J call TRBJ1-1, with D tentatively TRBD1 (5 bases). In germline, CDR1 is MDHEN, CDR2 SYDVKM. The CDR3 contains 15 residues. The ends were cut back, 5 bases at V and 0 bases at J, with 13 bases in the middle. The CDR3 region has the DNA TGTGCCAGCAGTAAGGACAAGAGCTTGAACACTGAAGCTTTCTTT. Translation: CASSKDKSLNTEAFF.

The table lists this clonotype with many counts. Written as DNA, the CDR3 is TGCAACCAACACGAGCAGTACTTC. This encodes CNQHEQYF. V gene TRBV20-1 combines with J gene TRBJ2-7; D is uncertain. Germline CDR1 is DFQATT and CDR2 is SNEGSKA (reference sequence). The CDR3 extends over 8 amino acids.

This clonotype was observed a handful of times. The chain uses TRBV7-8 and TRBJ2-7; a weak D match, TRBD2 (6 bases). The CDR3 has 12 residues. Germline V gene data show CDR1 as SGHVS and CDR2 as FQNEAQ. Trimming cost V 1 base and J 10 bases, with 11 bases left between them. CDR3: CASSLGRRDQYF. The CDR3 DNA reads TGTGCCAGCAGCTTAGGGCGGAGGGACCAGTACTTC.

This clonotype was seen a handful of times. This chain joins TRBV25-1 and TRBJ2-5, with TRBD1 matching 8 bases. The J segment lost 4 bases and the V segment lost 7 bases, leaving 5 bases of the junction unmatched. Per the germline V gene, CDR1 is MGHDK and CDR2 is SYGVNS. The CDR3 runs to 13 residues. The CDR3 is CASKITGGETQYF. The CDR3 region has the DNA TGTGCCAGCAAAATTACAGGGGGAGAGACCCAGTACTTC. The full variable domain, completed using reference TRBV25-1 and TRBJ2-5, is EADIYQTPRYLVIGTGKKITLECSQTMGHDKMYWYQQDPGMELHLIHYSYGVNSTEKGDLSSESTVSRIRTEHFPLTLESARPSHTSQYLCASKITGGETQYFGPGTRLLVL.

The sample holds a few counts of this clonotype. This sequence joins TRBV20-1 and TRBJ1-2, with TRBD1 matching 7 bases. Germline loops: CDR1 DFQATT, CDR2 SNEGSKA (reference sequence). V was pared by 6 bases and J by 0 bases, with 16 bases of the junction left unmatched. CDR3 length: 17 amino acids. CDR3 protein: CSARIDRDREANYGYTF. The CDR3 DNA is TGCAGTGCGCGCATCGATCGTGACAGGGAAGCTAACTATGGCTACACCTTC.

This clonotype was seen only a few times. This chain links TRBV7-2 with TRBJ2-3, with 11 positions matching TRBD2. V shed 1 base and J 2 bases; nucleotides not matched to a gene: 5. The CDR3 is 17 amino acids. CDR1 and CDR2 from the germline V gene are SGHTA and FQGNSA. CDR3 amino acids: CASSLGGTSGYTDTQYF. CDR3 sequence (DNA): TGTGCCAGCAGCTTAGGAGGGACTAGCGGTTACACAGATACGCAGTATTTT.

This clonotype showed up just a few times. The CDR3 nucleotides read TGCAGTGCTAGAGGAAGGGGTGTCACTACGCAGTATTTT. It is translated as CSARGRGVTTQYF. V usage is TRBV20-1 and J usage is TRBJ2-3; D perhaps matches TRBD1 (5 bases). CDR1 and CDR2 (germline): DFQATT, SNEGSKA (reference sequence). This CDR3 is 13 amino acids long. The V gene lost 1 base and the J gene lost 8 bases, with 13 bases spanning the gap.